This is a list of T cell receptor beta chains from one sample in a study of blood T cell repertoires in COVID-19. The protocol was immunoSEQ multiplex PCR, while the TCRdb copy is restricted to in-frame clones and leaves out a portion. This table has approximately 120,000 clones, 92% appearing once. Specimen: peripheral blood. The receptors were gathered from a man between 50 and 59 years old with COVID-19, enrolled during active disease. Both conserved end residues are part of each CDR3. Each record gives: D gene, clone size, J gene, V gene, CDR3 length, CDR3 DNA, CDR3 protein. D genes are given only for firm matches. Not all rows give a size; the values are once, few, many and, for expanded clones, a class.

-,-,TRBJ1-3,TRBV30,13,TGTGCCTGGTCGGTTAACTCTGGAAACACCATATATTTT,CAWSVNSGNTIYF
TRBD2,-,TRBJ2-3,TRBV10-3,16,TGTGCCATCAGTGAGAAGCGGGAGTGGGGCACAGATACGCAGTATTTT,CAISEKREWGTDTQYF
TRBD2,once,TRBJ2-7,TRBV4-1,18,TGCGCCAGCAGCCCCGGGACTAGCGGGAGAGGGCCCCACTTCGAGCAGTACTTC,CASSPGTSGRGPHFEQYF
-,-,TRBJ2-5,TRBV29-1,14,TGCAGCGTCCGCCCCGGGACATTCCAAGAGACCCAGTACTTC,CSVRPGTFQETQYF
-,-,TRBJ1-1,TRBV3-1/TRBV3-2,14,TGTGCCAGCAGCCCCAGCGGGGGAAACACTGAAGCTTTCTTT,CASSPSGGNTEAFF
TRBD2,-,TRBJ2-3,TRBV7-6,16,TGTGCCAGCAGCCTCCTAGCGGGGGCTAGCACAGATACGCAGTATTTT,CASSLLAGASTDTQYF
-,-,TRBJ2-2,TRBV18,14,TGTGCCAGCTCACCCGTGACTTTCGCCGGGGAGCTGTTTTTT,CASSPVTFAGELFF
TRBD2,-,TRBJ2-3,TRBV19,16,TGTGCCAGTAGTATAGGGCTAGCGGGAGGGCCGGATACGCAGTATTTT,CASSIGLAGGPDTQYF
-,once,TRBJ1-1,TRBV6-5,13,TGTGCCAGCAGGGCCAGGGGAGGGACTGAAGCTTTCTTT,CASRARGGTEAFF
TRBD2,-,TRBJ2-3,TRBV5-4,17,TGTGCCAGCAGCCCGGGACTAGCGGGAGCTGGGACAGATACGCAGTATTTT,CASSPGLAGAGTDTQYF
TRBD1,-,TRBJ2-3,TRBV19,16,TGTGCCAGTAGTTCGGACAGGGGTGTAGGCACAGATACGCAGTATTTT,CASSSDRGVGTDTQYF
-,-,TRBJ1-3,TRBV24-1,13,TGTGCCACCAGTGATTTACAGGGAAACACCATATATTTT,CATSDLQGNTIYF
-,-,TRBJ2-3,TRBV19,14,TGTGCCAGTAGTATAGGTATCCGCACAGATACGCAGTATTTT,CASSIGIRTDTQYF
TRBD1,-,TRBJ2-7,TRBV4-1,15,TGCGCCAGCAGCCAAGTGGGGACAGGGGAAGATGAGCAGTACTTC,CASSQVGTGEDEQYF
TRBD2,-,TRBJ2-1,TRBV5-4,15,TGTGCCAGCAGCCCTTCTAGCGGGAGGAGTAATGAGCAGTTCTTC,CASSPSSGRSNEQFF
TRBD1,-,TRBJ1-2,TRBV9,14,TGTGCCAGCAGCGTAGCCGGGACAGGGTCCGGCTACACCTTC,CASSVAGTGSGYTF
TRBD1,-,TRBJ2-1,TRBV4-2,16,TGTGCCAGCAGCCAAATGACAGGGAGCTCCTACAATGAGCAGTTCTTC,CASSQMTGSSYNEQFF
-,-,TRBJ1-1,TRBV5-4,14,TGTGCCAGCAGCTTGTATGGGCCTCTGCCTGAAGCTTTCTTT,CASSLYGPLPEAFF
-,-,TRBJ2-3,TRBV20-1,16,TGCAGTGCTCGTGGAGGGGGGGTCTTCGGCGCAGATACGCAGTATTTT,CSARGGGVFGADTQYF
-,-,TRBJ2-1,TRBV6-4,13,TGTGCCAGCAGTGACTCTGCAGCGGGCGAGCAGTTCTTC,CASSDSAAGEQFF
TRBD2,-,TRBJ2-2,TRBV6-2/TRBV6-3,16,TGTGCCAGCAGCCACAGACTAGCGGAGGTCACCGGGGAGCTGTTTTTT,CASSHRLAEVTGELFF
TRBD1,-,TRBJ2-7,TRBV28,15,TGTGCCAGCAGTTTACCCGGGACAGGATCCTACGAGCAGTACTTC,CASSLPGTGSYEQYF
TRBD2,few,TRBJ2-1,TRBV30,15,TGTGCCTGGAGTGTACTAGCGGGAGCTCCCAATGAGCAGTTCTTC,CAWSVLAGAPNEQFF
TRBD1,-,TRBJ2-1,TRBV6-5,14,TGTGCCAGCATTCGACAGGGGCGGAGGGATGAGCAGTTCTTC,CASIRQGRRDEQFF
-,once,TRBJ2-2,TRBV30,12,TGTGCCTGGAGTGCTGCGGGAGGGGAGCTGTTTTTT,CAWSAAGGELFF
TRBD2,-,TRBJ2-5,TRBV5-6,17,TGTGCCAGCAGCTTCGTGTCACTCGCGGGAGGGTGGGAGACCCAGTACTTC,CASSFVSLAGGWETQYF
-,-,TRBJ2-3,TRBV6-2/TRBV6-3,14,TGTGCCAGCAGTTACAGCCGGGGGTCAGATACGCAGTATTTT,CASSYSRGSDTQYF
TRBD2,-,TRBJ2-3,TRBV18,16,TGTGCCAGCTCACCACTAGCGGGAGGGCCGGAAGATACGCAGTATTTT,CASSPLAGGPEDTQYF
TRBD1,-,TRBJ2-2,TRBV11-3,18,TGTGCCAGCAACTCCGGGACAGAGGGAAAGTTGAACACCGGGGAGCTGTTTTTT,CASNSGTEGKLNTGELFF
-,-,TRBJ1-1,TRBV11-2,13,TGTGCCAGCACGGGGGAGGTGAACACTGAAGCTTTCTTT,CASTGEVNTEAFF
-,-,TRBJ2-2,TRBV5-1,15,TGCGCCAGCAGCTTGGGGCAGAAAAACACCGGGGAGCTGTTTTTT,CASSLGQKNTGELFF
-,-,TRBJ2-5,TRBV6-5,15,TGTGCCAGCAGTTACGTGGGGAGTAGGCAAGAGACCCAGTACTTC,CASSYVGSRQETQYF
TRBD1,few,TRBJ2-5,TRBV27,14,TGTGCCAGCAGTTTTTGGGACAGAAAAGAGACCCAGTACTTC,CASSFWDRKETQYF
TRBD1,-,TRBJ1-3,TRBV6-5,15,TGTGCCAGCAGTCTGACAGGGGGCTCTGGAAACACCATATATTTT,CASSLTGGSGNTIYF
-,-,TRBJ1-4,TRBV5-1,18,TGCGCCAGCAGCTTGGATGATGGGGCCGCCGGGACTAATGAAAAACTGTTTTTT,CASSLDDGAAGTNEKLFF
-,-,TRBJ1-3,TRBV11-2,15,TGTGCCAGCAGCTTAGGACTCAGCTCTGGAAACACCATATATTTT,CASSLGLSSGNTIYF
-,-,TRBJ1-2,TRBV5-8,11,TGTGCCAGCAGCTCCAACAATGGCTACACCTTC,CASSSNNGYTF
-,-,TRBJ2-1,TRBV30,14,TGTGCCTGGAGTGTAATGGCGGTTTACAATGAGCAGTTCTTC,CAWSVMAVYNEQFF
TRBD1,-,TRBJ2-7,TRBV19,13,TGTGCCACCGGAACACAGGGGGCGAACGAGCAGTACTTC,CATGTQGANEQYF
-,-,TRBJ1-4,TRBV21-1,19,TGTGCCAGCAGCAAAGAAGACAGGGGGCGCCATATTACTAATGAAAAACTGTTTTTT,CASSKEDRGRHITNEKLFF
-,-,TRBJ1-4,TRBV4-1,13,TGCGCCAGCAATAGATTTGGTAATGAAAAACTGTTTTTT,CASNRFGNEKLFF
-,once,TRBJ2-1,TRBV6-2/TRBV6-3,13,TGTGCCAGCAGTTACCAGGTGGGTAGTGAGCAGTTCTTC,CASSYQVGSEQFF
-,-,TRBJ2-7,TRBV5-1,16,TGCGCCAGCAGCTTGGCTGGCGGGGGCCTGGTCTACGAGCAGTACTTC,CASSLAGGGLVYEQYF
TRBD1,-,TRBJ2-1,TRBV18,15,TGTGCCAGCATGCCGGGACAGGGGTCCTACAATGAGCAGTTCTTC,CASMPGQGSYNEQFF
-,-,TRBJ1-2,TRBV30,13,TGTGCCTGGAATTTCAGGGGACGTAGCGGCTACACCTTC,CAWNFRGRSGYTF
TRBD2,-,TRBJ2-2,TRBV10-3,16,TGTGCCATCAGTGAGTCTCGAGCGGGGGACACCGGGGAGCTGTTTTTT,CAISESRAGDTGELFF
-,once,TRBJ1-4,TRBV5-1,15,TGCGCCAGCAGCCCGGGGGGGTTACGTCAAGAAAAACTGTTTTTT,CASSPGGLRQEKLFF
-,-,TRBJ1-5,TRBV28,15,TGTGCCAGCAGTTACAGGACATCTAGCAATCAGCCCCAGCATTTT,CASSYRTSSNQPQHF